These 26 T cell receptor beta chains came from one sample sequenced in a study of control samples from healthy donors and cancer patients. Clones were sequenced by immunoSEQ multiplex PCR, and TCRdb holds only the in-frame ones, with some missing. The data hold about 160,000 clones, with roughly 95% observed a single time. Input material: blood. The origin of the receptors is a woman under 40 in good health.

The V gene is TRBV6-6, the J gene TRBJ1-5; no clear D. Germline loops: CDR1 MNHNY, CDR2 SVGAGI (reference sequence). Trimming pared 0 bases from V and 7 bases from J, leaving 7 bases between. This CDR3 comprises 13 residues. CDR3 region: CASSYSFDQPQHF. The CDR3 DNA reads TGTGCCAGCAGTTACTCATTCGACCAGCCCCAGCATTTT.

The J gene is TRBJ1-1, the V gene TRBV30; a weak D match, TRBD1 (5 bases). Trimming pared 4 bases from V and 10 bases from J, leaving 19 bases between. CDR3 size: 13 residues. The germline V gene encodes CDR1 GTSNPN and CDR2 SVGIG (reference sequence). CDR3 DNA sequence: TGTGCCTGGAAAGGGACTTCCAAAGCGGGAGCTTTCTTT. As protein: CAWKGTSKAGAFF.

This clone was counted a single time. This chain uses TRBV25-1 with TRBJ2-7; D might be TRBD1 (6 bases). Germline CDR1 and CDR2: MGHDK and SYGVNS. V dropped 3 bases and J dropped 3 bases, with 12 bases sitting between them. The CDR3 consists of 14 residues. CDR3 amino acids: CASSDDRMLYEQYF. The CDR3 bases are TGTGCCAGCAGTGACGACAGGATGCTCTACGAGCAGTACTTC.

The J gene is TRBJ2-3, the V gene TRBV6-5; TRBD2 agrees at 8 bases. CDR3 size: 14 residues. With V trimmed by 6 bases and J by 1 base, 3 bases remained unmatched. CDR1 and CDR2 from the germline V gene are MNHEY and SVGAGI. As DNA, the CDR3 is TGTGCCAGCAGCGGGGGGGGAGGCACAGATACGCAGTATTTT. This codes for CASSGGGGTDTQYF.

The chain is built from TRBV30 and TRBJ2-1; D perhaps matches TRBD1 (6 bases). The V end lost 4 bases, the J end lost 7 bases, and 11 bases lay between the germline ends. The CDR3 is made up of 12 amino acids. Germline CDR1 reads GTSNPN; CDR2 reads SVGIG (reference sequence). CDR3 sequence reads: CAWKGQSNEQFF. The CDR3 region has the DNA TGTGCCTGGAAAGGACAGTCGAATGAGCAGTTCTTC.

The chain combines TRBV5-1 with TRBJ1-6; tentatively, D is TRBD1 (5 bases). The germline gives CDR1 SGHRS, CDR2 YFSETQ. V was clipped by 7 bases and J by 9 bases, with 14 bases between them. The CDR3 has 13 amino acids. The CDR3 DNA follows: TGCGCCAGCTCCCAGGGTTTGATTTCACCCCTCCACTTT. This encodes CASSQGLISPLHF. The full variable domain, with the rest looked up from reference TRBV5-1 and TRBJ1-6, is KAGVTQTPRYLIKTRGQQVTLSCSPISGHRSVSWYQQTPGQGLQFLFEYFSETQRNKGNFPGRFSGRQFSNSRSEMNVSTLELGDSALYLCASSQGLISPLHFGNGTRLTVT.

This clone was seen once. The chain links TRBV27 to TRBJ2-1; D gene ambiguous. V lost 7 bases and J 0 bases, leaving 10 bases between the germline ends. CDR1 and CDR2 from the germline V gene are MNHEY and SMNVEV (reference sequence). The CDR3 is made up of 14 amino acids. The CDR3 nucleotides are TGTGCCAGCATAGATACTAACTCCTACAATGAGCAGTTCTTC. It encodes CASIDTNSYNEQFF.

The CDR3 bases are TGCGCCAGCAGCATGGGGACAGGGAATCCCAGTTACAATGAGCAGTTCTTC. This gives the protein CASSMGTGNPSYNEQFF. The J gene is TRBJ2-1, the V gene TRBV5-1; 9 positions agree with TRBD1. The CDR3 length is 17 residues. The V and J ends lost 4 bases and 4 bases, in that order; junction bases with no gene match: 12. Looked up from germline, CDR1 is SGHRS and CDR2 is YFSETQ.

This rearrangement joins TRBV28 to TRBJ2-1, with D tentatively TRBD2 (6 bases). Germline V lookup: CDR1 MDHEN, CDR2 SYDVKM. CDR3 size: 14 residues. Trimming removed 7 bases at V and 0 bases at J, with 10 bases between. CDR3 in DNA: TGTGCCAGCATCCGGGACTCCTCCTACAATGAGCAGTTCTTC. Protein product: CASIRDSSYNEQFF.

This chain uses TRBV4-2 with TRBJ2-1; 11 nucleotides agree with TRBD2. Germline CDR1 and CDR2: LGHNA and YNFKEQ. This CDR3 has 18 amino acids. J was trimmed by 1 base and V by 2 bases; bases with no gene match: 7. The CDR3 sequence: CASSQQLAGDLSYNEQFF. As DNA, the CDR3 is TGTGCCAGCAGCCAACAACTAGCGGGAGATCTGTCCTACAATGAGCAGTTCTTC.

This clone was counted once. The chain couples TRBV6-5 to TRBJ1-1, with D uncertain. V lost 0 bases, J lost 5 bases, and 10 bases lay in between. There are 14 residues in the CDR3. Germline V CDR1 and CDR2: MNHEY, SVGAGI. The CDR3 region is CASSYSILGTEAFF. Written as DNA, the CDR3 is TGTGCCAGCAGTTACTCGATTTTGGGGACTGAAGCTTTCTTT.

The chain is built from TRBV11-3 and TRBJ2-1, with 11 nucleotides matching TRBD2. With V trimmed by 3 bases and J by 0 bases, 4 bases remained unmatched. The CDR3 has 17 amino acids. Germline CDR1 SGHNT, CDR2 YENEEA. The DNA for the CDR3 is TGTGCCAGCAGCTTTAGCGGGAGGGCGAGCTCCTACAATGAGCAGTTCTTC. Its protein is CASSFSGRASSYNEQFF. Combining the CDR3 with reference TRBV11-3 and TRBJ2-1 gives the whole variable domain EAGVVQSPRYKIIEKKQPVAFWCNPISGHNTLYWYLQNLGQGPELLIRYENEEAVDDSQLPKDRFSAERLKGVDSTLKIQPAELGDSAVYLCASSFSGRASSYNEQFFGPGTRLTVL.

CDR3 residues: CASSQPSGVQPQHF. DNA for the CDR3: TGTGCCAGCAGCCAACCTTCAGGGGTTCAGCCCCAGCATTTT. V and J are TRBV28 and TRBJ1-5; tentative D call: TRBD1 (6 bases). V was clipped by 6 bases and J by 6 bases, with 15 bases between them. Germline CDR1 is MDHEN and CDR2 is SYDVKM. The CDR3 is 14 residues long.

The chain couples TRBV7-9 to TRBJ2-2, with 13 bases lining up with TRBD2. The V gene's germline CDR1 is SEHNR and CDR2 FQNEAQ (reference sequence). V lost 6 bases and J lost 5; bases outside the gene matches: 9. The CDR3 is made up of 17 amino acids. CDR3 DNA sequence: TGTGCCAGCAGTACGGGACTAGCGGGGACGACTACCGGGGAGCTGTTTTTT. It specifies CASSTGLAGTTTGELFF.

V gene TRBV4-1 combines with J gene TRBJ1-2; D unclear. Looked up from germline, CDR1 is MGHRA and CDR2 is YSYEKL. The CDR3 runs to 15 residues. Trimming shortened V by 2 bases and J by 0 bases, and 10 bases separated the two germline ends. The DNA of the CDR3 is TGCGCCAGCAGCCAATTCGCGATTACTAACTATGGCTACACCTTC. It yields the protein CASSQFAITNYGYTF.

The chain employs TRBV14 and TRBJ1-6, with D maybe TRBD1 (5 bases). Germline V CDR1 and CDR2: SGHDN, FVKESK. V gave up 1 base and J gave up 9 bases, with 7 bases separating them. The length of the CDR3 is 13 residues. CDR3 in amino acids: CASSQGGVSPLHF. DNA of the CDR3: TGTGCCAGCAGCCAAGGAGGGGTTTCACCCCTCCACTTT.

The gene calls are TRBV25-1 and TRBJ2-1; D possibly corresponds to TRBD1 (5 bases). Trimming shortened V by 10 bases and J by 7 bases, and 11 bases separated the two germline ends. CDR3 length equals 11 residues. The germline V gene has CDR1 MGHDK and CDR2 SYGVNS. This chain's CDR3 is CATEKGNEQFF. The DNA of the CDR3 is TGTGCCACCGAGAAGGGGAATGAGCAGTTCTTC. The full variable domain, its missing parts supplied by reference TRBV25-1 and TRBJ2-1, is EADIYQTPRYLVIGTGKKITLECSQTMGHDKMYWYQQDPGMELHLIHYSYGVNSTEKGDLSSESTVSRIRTEHFPLTLESARPSHTSQYLCATEKGNEQFFGPGTRLTVL.

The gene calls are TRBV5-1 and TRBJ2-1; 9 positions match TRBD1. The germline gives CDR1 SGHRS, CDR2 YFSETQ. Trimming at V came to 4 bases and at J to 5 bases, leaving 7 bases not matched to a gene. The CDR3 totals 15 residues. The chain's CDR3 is CASSRPGTGNNEQFF. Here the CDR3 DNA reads TGCGCCAGCAGCCGACCCGGGACAGGGAACAATGAGCAGTTCTTC.

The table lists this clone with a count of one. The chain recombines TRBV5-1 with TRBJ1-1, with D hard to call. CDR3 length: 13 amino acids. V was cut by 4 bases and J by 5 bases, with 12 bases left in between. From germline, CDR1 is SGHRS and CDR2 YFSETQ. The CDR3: CASSHAGLTEAFF. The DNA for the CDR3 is TGCGCCAGCAGCCACGCGGGTTTGACTGAAGCTTTCTTT. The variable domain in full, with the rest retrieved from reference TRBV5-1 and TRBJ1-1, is KAGVTQTPRYLIKTRGQQVTLSCSPISGHRSVSWYQQTPGQGLQFLFEYFSETQRNKGNFPGRFSGRQFSNSRSEMNVSTLELGDSALYLCASSHAGLTEAFFGQGTRLTVV.

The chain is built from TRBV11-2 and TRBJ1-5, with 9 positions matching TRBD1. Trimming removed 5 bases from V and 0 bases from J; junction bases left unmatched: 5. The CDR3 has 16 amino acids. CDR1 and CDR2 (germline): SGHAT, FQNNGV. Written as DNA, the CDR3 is TGTGCCAGCAGCGACGGACAGGGGCTTAGCAATCAGCCCCAGCATTTT. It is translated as CASSDGQGLSNQPQHF. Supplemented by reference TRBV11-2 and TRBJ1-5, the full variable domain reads EAGVAQSPRYKIIEKRQSVAFWCNPISGHATLYWYQQILGQGPKLLIQFQNNGVVDDSQLPKDRFSAERLKGVDSTLKIQPAKLEDSAVYLCASSDGQGLSNQPQHFGDGTRLSIL.

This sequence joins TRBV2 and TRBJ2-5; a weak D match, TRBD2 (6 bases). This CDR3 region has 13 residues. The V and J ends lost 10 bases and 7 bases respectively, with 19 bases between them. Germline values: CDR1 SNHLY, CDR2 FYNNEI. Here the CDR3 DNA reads TGTGCCATCCAGAGGGACCTGGGAGGGACCCAGTACTTC. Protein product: CAIQRDLGGTQYF. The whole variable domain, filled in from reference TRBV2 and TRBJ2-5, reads EPEVTQTPSHQVTQMGQEVILRCVPISNHLYFYWYRQILGQKVEFLVSFYNNEISEKSEIFDDQFSVERPDGSNFTLKIRSTKLEDSAMYFCAIQRDLGGTQYFGPGTRLLVL.

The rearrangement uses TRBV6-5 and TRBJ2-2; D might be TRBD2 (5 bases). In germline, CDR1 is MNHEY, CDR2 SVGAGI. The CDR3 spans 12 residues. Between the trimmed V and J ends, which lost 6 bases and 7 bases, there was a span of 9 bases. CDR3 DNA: TGTGCCAGCAGACTAGTTGGCGGGGAGCTGTTTTTT. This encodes CASRLVGGELFF.

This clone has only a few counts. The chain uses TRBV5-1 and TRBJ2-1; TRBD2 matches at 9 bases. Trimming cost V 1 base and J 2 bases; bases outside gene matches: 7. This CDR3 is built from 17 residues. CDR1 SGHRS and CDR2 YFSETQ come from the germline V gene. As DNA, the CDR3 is TGCGCCAGCAGCTTGCTGGGCGGGAGGGCCGCCTACAATGAGCAGTTCTTC. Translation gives CASSLLGGRAAYNEQFF. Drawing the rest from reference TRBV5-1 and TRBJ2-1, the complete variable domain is KAGVTQTPRYLIKTRGQQVTLSCSPISGHRSVSWYQQTPGQGLQFLFEYFSETQRNKGNFPGRFSGRQFSNSRSEMNVSTLELGDSALYLCASSLLGGRAAYNEQFFGPGTRLTVL.

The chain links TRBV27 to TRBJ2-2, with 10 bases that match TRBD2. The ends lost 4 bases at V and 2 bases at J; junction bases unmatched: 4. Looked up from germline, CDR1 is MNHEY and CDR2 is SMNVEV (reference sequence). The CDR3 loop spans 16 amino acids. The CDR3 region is CASSSLAGINTGELFF. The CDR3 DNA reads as TGTGCCAGCAGTTCACTAGCGGGGATTAACACCGGGGAGCTGTTTTTT.

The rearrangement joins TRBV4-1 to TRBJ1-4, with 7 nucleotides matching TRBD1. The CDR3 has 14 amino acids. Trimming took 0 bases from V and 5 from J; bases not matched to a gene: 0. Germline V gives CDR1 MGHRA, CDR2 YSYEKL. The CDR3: CASSQDRGNEKLFF. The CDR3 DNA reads TGCGCCAGCAGCCAAGACAGGGGGAATGAAAAACTGTTTTTT.

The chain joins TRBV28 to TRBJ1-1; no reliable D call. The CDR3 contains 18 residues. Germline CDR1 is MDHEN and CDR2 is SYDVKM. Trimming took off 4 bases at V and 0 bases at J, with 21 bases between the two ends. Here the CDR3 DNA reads TGTGCCAGCAGTTCCCCCAGACACTTCACCTTCATGAACACTGAAGCTTTCTTT. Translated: CASSSPRHFTFMNTEAFF.